Below, 25 T cell receptor beta chains from the same sample are listed, as sequenced in a study of T cell repertoires in cytomegalovirus infection. TCRdb processed the reads anew with MiXCR; each CDR3 protein has one entry. The table shows about 100,000 distinct CDR3 sequences, with 23% occurring only once. The sequencing input was CD8+ T cells from PBMCs. All receptors come from a human donor in good health (CMV status not recorded). Some clones in this sample may be carry-over from other donors' samples.

V is TRBV28 and J is TRBJ1-2; 8 nucleotides align to TRBD1. Germline CDR1 reads MDHEN; CDR2 reads SYDVKM. The J segment lost 6 bases and the V segment lost 3 bases, leaving 3 bases of the junction unmatched. The CDR3 sequence is 13 residues long. The DNA for the CDR3 is TGTGCCAGCAGTTTCAGGGGGCGCGATGGCTACACCTTC. It specifies CASSFRGRDGYTF.

The table lists this clonotype with many counts. The gene calls are TRBV7-2 and TRBJ2-2, with D possibly called TRBD1 or TRBD2 (5 bases each). The CDR3 runs 15 residues. Per the germline V gene, CDR1 is SGHTA and CDR2 is FQGNSA. Trimming cost V 7 bases and J 4 bases, with 16 bases left between them. CDR3 sequence: CASTTGWESTGELFF. The CDR3 nucleotides are TGTGCCAGCACCACAGGTTGGGAGAGCACCGGGGAGCTGTTTTTT. Together with reference TRBV7-2 and TRBJ2-2, the CDR3 gives the full variable domain: GAGVSQSPSNKVTEKGKDVELRCDPISGHTALYWYRQSLGQGLEFLIYFQGNSAPDKSGLPSDRFSAERTGGSVSTLTIQRTQQEDSAVYLCASTTGWESTGELFFGEGSRLTVL.

This chain uses TRBV28 with TRBJ1-5; D uncertain. Trimming stripped 9 bases from V and 3 bases from J, with 9 bases between. This CDR3 comprises 12 residues. From germline, CDR1 is MDHEN and CDR2 SYDVKM. The CDR3, as DNA: TGTGCCAGTAGAGATTACAATCAGCCCCAGCATTTT. Protein product: CASRDYNQPQHF.

This clonotype appeared a few times. The J gene is TRBJ1-1, the V gene TRBV9; D unclear. V lost 2 bases to trimming and J lost 1 base, with 6 bases between them. Per the germline V gene, CDR1 is SGDLS and CDR2 is YYNGEE. The CDR3 has 13 amino acids. The CDR3, as DNA: TGTGCCAGCAGCGTTAATCCGAACACTGAAGCTTTCTTT. Residues: CASSVNPNTEAFF. Drawing the rest from reference TRBV9 and TRBJ1-1, the complete variable domain is DSGVTQTPKHLITATGQRVTLRCSPRSGDLSVYWYQQSLDQGLQFLIQYYNGEERAKGNILERFSAQQFPDLHSELNLSSLELGDSALYFCASSVNPNTEAFFGQGTRLTVV.

The gene calls are TRBV7-2 and TRBJ2-1; 11 bases line up with TRBD2. V trimming: 3 bases; J trimming: 0 bases; junction bases outside the gene matches: 4. The CDR3 has 17 amino acids. Looked up from germline, CDR1 is SGHTA and CDR2 is FQGNSA. The CDR3 region has the DNA TGTGCCAGCAGCTTGACTAGCGGGGTAAGCTCCTACAATGAGCAGTTCTTC. Amino acids: CASSLTSGVSSYNEQFF.

The chain recombines TRBV12-3 or TRBV12-4 with TRBJ1-3; TRBD1 matches at 8 bases. This CDR3 comprises 18 residues. The V and J ends lost 4 bases and 0 bases, in that order; junction bases with no gene match: 11. The CDR3 is CASSSTGQVALSGNTIYF. The CDR3, as DNA: TGTGCCAGCAGTTCTACGGGACAGGTTGCCCTCTCTGGAAACACCATATATTTT.

There are many counts of this clonotype. This chain uses TRBV5-5 with TRBJ1-2; D may be TRBD1 (6 bases). CDR1 is SGHKS and CDR2 is YYEKEE in the germline V gene (reference sequence). The CDR3 totals 15 residues. Trimming took 4 bases from V and 4 from J, leaving 17 bases between them. This CDR3 is CASSPFGEQGYGYTF. CDR3 in DNA: TGTGCCAGCAGCCCCTTTGGGGAACAGGGCTATGGCTACACCTTC.

This clonotype came up many times. This chain joins TRBV4-3 and TRBJ2-1; the D gene is possibly TRBD1 (6 bases). Germline CDR1 reads LGHNA; CDR2 reads YSLEER. The CDR3 is made up of 17 amino acids. V was clipped by 3 bases and J by 0 bases, with 15 bases between them. This chain's CDR3 is CASSQEPGHTSYNEQFF. Written as DNA, the CDR3 is TGCGCCAGCAGCCAGGAACCGGGACACACCTCCTACAATGAGCAGTTCTTC.

This clonotype was seen a handful of times. The chain joins TRBV7-8 to TRBJ1-1; D is ambiguous. Germline-derived CDR1 and CDR2 are SGHVS and FQNEAQ. CDR3 size: 8 residues. The germline V and J ends were trimmed by 11 bases and 6 bases, with 4 bases remaining between them. The CDR3: CASPEAFF. The CDR3 DNA follows: TGTGCCTCCCCTGAAGCTTTCTTT.

This clonotype came up a few times. Germline is not matched at one junction end, which may reflect a read error. The rearrangement joins TRBV10-1 to TRBJ1-1, with D possibly TRBD1 on 6 matching bases. Germline V gene sequence: CDR1 WNHNN, CDR2 SYGVQD (reference sequence). The CDR3 runs 13 residues. CDR3 DNA: TGCGCCAGCAGTGACCCAGGGGACCGAAGCTGGGTCTTT. Translating gives CASSDPGDRSWVF.

This clonotype has only a few counts. This chain links TRBV7-9 with TRBJ2-3; D is perhaps TRBD1 (7 bases). Per the germline V gene, CDR1 is SEHNR and CDR2 is FQNEAQ (reference sequence). This CDR3 contains 16 residues. Trimming took off 3 bases at V and 1 base at J, with 14 bases between the two ends. CDR3 DNA sequence: TGTGCCAGCAGCTTGGACCAGGGGGAGGGCACAGATACGCAGTATTTT. It translates to CASSLDQGEGTDTQYF. Variable domain in full (rest from reference TRBV7-9 and TRBJ2-3): DTGVSQNPRHKITKRGQNVTFRCDPISEHNRLYWYRQTLGQGPEFLTYFQNEAQLEKSRLLSDRFSAERPKGSFSTLEIQRTEQGDSAMYLCASSLDQGEGTDTQYFGPGTRLTVL.

The chain carries TRBV6-4 and TRBJ2-2; no definite D call. From germline, CDR1 is MRHNA and CDR2 SNTAGT. The CDR3 totals 17 residues. Trimming pared 2 bases from V and 7 bases from J, leaving 20 bases between. The CDR3 loop reads CASSDPWTPIIGGELFF. The CDR3 coding sequence is TGTGCCAGCAGTGACCCCTGGACCCCTATAATTGGCGGGGAGCTGTTTTTT.

The sample holds many counts of this clonotype. The chain is built from TRBV28 and TRBJ2-1, with D possibly matching TRBD2 (5 bases). From germline, CDR1 is MDHEN and CDR2 SYDVKM. V shed 5 bases and J shed 10 bases, with 24 bases lying between them. This CDR3 spans 16 amino acids. The chain's CDR3 is CASSRRWARGNQEQFF. The CDR3 nucleotides read TGTGCCAGCAGTCGCCGCTGGGCCCGGGGTAATCAAGAGCAGTTCTTC.

This clonotype occurred a few times. The V gene is TRBV7-9, the J gene TRBJ2-3; D might be TRBD1 (5 bases). There are 14 residues in the CDR3. The germline V and J ends were trimmed by 3 bases and 2 bases, with 9 bases remaining between them. The V gene's germline CDR1 is SEHNR and CDR2 FQNEAQ (reference sequence). The DNA of the CDR3 is TGTGCCAGCAGCTTTCAGGGTTACACAGATACGCAGTATTTT. As protein: CASSFQGYTDTQYF.

In this sample, this clonotype turned up a few times. This rearrangement joins TRBV4-3 to TRBJ2-3, with D tentatively TRBD1 (6 bases). CDR3 length: 17 residues. The ends were cut back, 1 base at V and 1 base at J, with 15 bases in the middle. Per the germline V gene, CDR1 is LGHNA and CDR2 is YSLEER. The CDR3 region has the DNA TGCGCCAGCAGCCAAGGCGCAGGGGTCTCGGGCACAGATACGCAGTATTTT. Translated, it gives CASSQGAGVSGTDTQYF.

In the case of this clonotype: This could be a read error, since a much larger clone is one nucleotide away. The rearrangement joins TRBV7-2 to TRBJ2-3; D gene unclear. Trimming shortened V by 8 bases and J by 2 bases, and 8 bases separated the two germline ends. The germline V gene has CDR1 SGHTA and CDR2 FQGNSA. The CDR3 has 12 residues. The CDR3 nucleotides are TGTGCCAGCGGCTACAACACAGATACGCAGTATTTT. Its translation is CASGYNTDTQYF. Drawing the rest from reference TRBV7-2 and TRBJ2-3, the complete variable domain is GAGVSQSPSNKVTEKGKDVELRCDPISGHTALYWYRQSLGQGLEFLIYFQGNSAPDKSGLPSDRFSAERTGGSVSTLTIQRTQQEDSAVYLCASGYNTDTQYFGPGTRLTVL.

In the case of this clonotype: A single base separates this from a much larger clone, so it may be a read error. The genes are TRBV7-2 and TRBJ2-1; D possibly corresponds to TRBD1 (6 bases). V lost 1 base to trimming and J lost 8 bases, with 9 bases between them. CDR1 is SGHTA, CDR2 FQGNSA, per germline. This CDR3 has 13 residues. The CDR3, as DNA: TGTGCCAGCAGCTTAGGGACAGACCATGAGCAGTTCTTC. Its translation: CASSLGTDHEQFF.

The table lists this clonotype with many counts. The genes are TRBV20-1 and TRBJ2-7; 8 bases line up with TRBD1. CDR1 is DFQATT, CDR2 SNEGSKA, per germline (reference sequence). Trimming removed 0 bases from V and 5 bases from J; junction bases left unmatched: 9. The CDR3 spans 15 residues. CDR3 coding DNA: TGCAGTGCTAGAGATTCTGCGGGACAGGCGAACGAGCAGTACTTC. The encoded protein is CSARDSAGQANEQYF.

In this sample, this clonotype turned up many times. The chain links TRBV6-5 to TRBJ1-1; 7 bases are a match to TRBD1. V dropped 2 bases and J dropped 1; count of bases not matched to a gene: 4. This CDR3 is built from 15 residues. From germline, CDR1 is MNHEY and CDR2 SVGAGI. CDR3 in DNA: TGTGCCAGCAGTTACGGGGCAGGGGGGAACACTGAAGCTTTCTTT. Protein: CASSYGAGGNTEAFF.

CDR3 sequence reads: CASSRRGNTEAFF. As DNA, the CDR3 is TGTGCCAGCAGCCGCAGGGGGAACACTGAAGCTTTCTTT. The chain employs TRBV7-9 and TRBJ1-1, with D maybe TRBD1 (6 bases). This CDR3 has 13 amino acids. Per the germline V gene, CDR1 is SEHNR and CDR2 is FQNEAQ (reference sequence). V gave up 5 bases and J gave up 1 base, with 8 bases separating them.

CDR3 loop: CSVVSSGGHQETQYF. CDR3 DNA sequence: TGCAGCGTTGTGTCCTCGGGGGGGCACCAAGAGACCCAGTACTTC. The chain joins TRBV29-1 to TRBJ2-5, with 8 nucleotides matching TRBD2. J lost 0 bases, V lost 4 bases, and 7 bases had no gene match. Germline V lookup: CDR1 SQVTM, CDR2 ANQGSEA. This CDR3 has 15 amino acids. Full variable domain (rest looked up from reference TRBV29-1 and TRBJ2-5): SAVISQKPSRDICQRGTSLTIQCQVDSQVTMMFWYRQQPGQSLTLIATANQGSEATYESGFVIDKFPISRPNLTFSTLTVSNMSPEDSSIYLCSVVSSGGHQETQYFGPGTRLLVL.

This clonotype has only one observation. The chain uses TRBV9 and TRBJ2-3; TRBD2 agrees at 8 bases. In germline, CDR1 is SGDLS, CDR2 YYNGEE. This CDR3 is built from 16 residues. Trimming cost V 3 bases and J 0 bases; bases outside gene matches: 6. DNA of the CDR3: TGTGCCAGCAGCGCCCAAGCGGGGGAGAGCACAGATACGCAGTATTTT. Amino acid sequence: CASSAQAGESTDTQYF.

This clonotype appeared a few times. This chain connects TRBV28 to TRBJ2-3; TRBD2 matches at 10 bases. The germline V gene encodes CDR1 MDHEN and CDR2 SYDVKM. The length of the CDR3 is 15 residues. The V segment lost 7 bases and the J segment 14 bases; nucleotides outside the gene matches: 18. CDR3 loop: CASMGRLAGAPGSYF. DNA for the CDR3: TGTGCCAGCATGGGCCGGCTAGCGGGGGCCCCAGGGTCGTATTTT.

This chain joins TRBV28 and TRBJ2-7, with D hard to call. The CDR3 covers 14 residues. The germline V gene has CDR1 MDHEN and CDR2 SYDVKM. V gave up 3 bases and J gave up 2 bases, with 11 bases separating them. The CDR3 reads CASSFIFSTYEQYF. The CDR3 DNA follows: TGTGCCAGCAGTTTCATTTTCAGTACCTACGAGCAGTACTTC.

This chain joins TRBV4-3 and TRBJ1-1; D gene unclear. This CDR3 contains 15 residues. V was clipped by 1 base and J by 4 bases, with 13 bases between them. CDR1 is LGHNA and CDR2 is YSLEER in the germline V gene. The CDR3 loop reads CASSQGVGGFTEAFF. The DNA for the CDR3 is TGCGCCAGCAGCCAAGGCGTAGGCGGATTCACTGAAGCTTTCTTT.